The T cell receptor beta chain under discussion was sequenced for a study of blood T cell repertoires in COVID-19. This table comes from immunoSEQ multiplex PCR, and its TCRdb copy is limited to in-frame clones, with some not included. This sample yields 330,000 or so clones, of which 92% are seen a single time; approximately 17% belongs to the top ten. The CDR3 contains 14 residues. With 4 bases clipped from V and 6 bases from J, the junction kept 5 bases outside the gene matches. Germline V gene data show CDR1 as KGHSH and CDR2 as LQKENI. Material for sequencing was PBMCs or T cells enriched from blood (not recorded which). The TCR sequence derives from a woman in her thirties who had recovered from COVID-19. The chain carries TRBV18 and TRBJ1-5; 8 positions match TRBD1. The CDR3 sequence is CASSQIQGAQPQHF. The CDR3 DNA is TGTGCCAGCTCACAGATTCAGGGGGCTCAGCCCCAGCATTTT.